This T cell receptor (beta chain) was obtained from a study of control samples from healthy donors and cancer patients. Sequencing used immunoSEQ multiplex PCR; TCRdb keeps in-frame clones, though not all of them. The top ten clones hold approximately 2.3% of a sample with around 70,000 clones, around 87% of them seen once. V lost 4 bases to trimming and J lost 9 bases, with 16 bases between them. In germline, CDR1 is SGHRS, CDR2 YFSETQ. The CDR3 spans 13 residues. The J gene is TRBJ2-5, the V gene TRBV5-1; perhaps TRBD1 as D (6 bases). The sample comprised PBMCs. The sequence derives from a woman aged 45 to 65 with head and neck cancer. The CDR3 DNA follows: TGCGCCAGCAGCCAGGGGTTTCAGGGAGCCCAGTACTTC. It codes for CASSQGFQGAQYF.